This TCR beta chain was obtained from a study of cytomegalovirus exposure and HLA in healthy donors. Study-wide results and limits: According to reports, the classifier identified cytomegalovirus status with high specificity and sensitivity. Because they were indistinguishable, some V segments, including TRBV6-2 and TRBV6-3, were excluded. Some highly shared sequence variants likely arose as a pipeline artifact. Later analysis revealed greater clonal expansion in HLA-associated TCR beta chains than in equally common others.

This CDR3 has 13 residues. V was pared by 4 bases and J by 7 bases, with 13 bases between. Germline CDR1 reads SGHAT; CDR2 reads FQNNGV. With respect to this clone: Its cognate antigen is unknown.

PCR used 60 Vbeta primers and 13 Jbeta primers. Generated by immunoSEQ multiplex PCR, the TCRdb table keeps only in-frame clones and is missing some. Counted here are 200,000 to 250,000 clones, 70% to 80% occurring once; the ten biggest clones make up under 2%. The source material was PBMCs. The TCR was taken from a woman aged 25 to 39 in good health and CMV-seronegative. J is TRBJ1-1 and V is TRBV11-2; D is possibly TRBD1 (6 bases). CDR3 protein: CASSSTGLSEAFF. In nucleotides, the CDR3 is TGTGCCAGCAGCTCTACAGGGTTAAGTGAAGCTTTCTTT.